This T cell receptor (beta chain) was found in a study of control samples from healthy donors and cancer patients. This clone showed up just once. This specimen includes other DNA sequences encoding the same CDR3. Method: immunoSEQ multiplex PCR; TCRdb's copy keeps in-frame clones and lacks some. There are 150,000 to 200,000 clones in the sample; 75% to 95% occur only once, and about 1.4% lies in the top ten. This clonotype was sampled from a woman in her 30s in good health. The sample consisted of blood.

CDR3 region: CASSLVTGYGYTF. CDR3 sequence (DNA): TGTGCCAGCAGTTTGGTGACGGGCTATGGCTACACCTTC. The genes are TRBV28 and TRBJ1-2; D not certain. The V gene lost 3 bases and the J gene lost 4 bases, with 9 bases spanning the gap. This CDR3 has 13 amino acids. Germline V CDR1 and CDR2: MDHEN, SYDVKM.